This T cell receptor (beta chain) was sequenced for a study of blood T cell repertoires in COVID-19. Study at large: Samples taken during acute and convalescent COVID-19 were collected in the United States, Italy and Spain.

Original data processing: The authors estimated nucleated cell counts from reference gene primer amplification. The repertoire was sequenced with immunoSEQ multiplex PCR; TCRdb's copy has only in-frame clones and lacks some. The V and J calls and clone size come from that table; D and trimming were worked out from the DNA. The table shows about 73,000 clones, with 65% to 85% occurring only once. This clone showed up just once. Germline lookup yields CDR1 SGHDN and CDR2 FVKESK. V dropped 4 bases and J dropped 4 bases, with 19 bases sitting between them. CDR3 length equals 17 residues. The sequence was obtained from a human donor in a cohort sampled during active COVID-19. Sequencing was performed on peripheral blood. The rearrangement uses TRBV14 and TRBJ2-2; TRBD2 might be the D (6 bases). The CDR3 sequence is CASSPLGTAGGTGELFF. In DNA, the CDR3 is TGTGCCAGCAGCCCTTTGGGGACCGCCGGGGGCACCGGGGAGCTGTTTTTT.